This T cell receptor (beta chain) was captured by sequencing in a study of post-analysis software for immune sequencing data. Overall study results and limits: Higher frequency in patients than in controls was seen for roughly five TRBV segments, with TRBV5-6, TRBV5-1 and TRBV20-1 among them. Those with multiple sclerosis, the patient group, showed significantly lower normalized Chao1 diversity than controls. Those samples that were prepared in the same batch co-clustered strongly by F measure.

The CDR3 is 11 amino acids. The germline V gene encodes CDR1 SGHRS and CDR2 YFSETQ. The V end lost 2 bases, the J end lost 5 bases, and 4 bases lay between the germline ends. Each TCR beta cDNA library carried unique molecular identifiers. When about 0.85 to 11 million T cells were used, they gave roughly 490,000 cDNA molecules. One entry per CDR3 protein results from TCRdb running MiXCR on the PCR reads. The sample has 150,000 to 200,000 distinct CDR3 sequences, over 25% seen once. Notes on this clonotype: The antigen is undetermined. A single base is all that separates this from a far larger clone, so a read error is likely. In this CDR3 the conserved last residue, phenylalanine or tryptophan, is missing, so a read error is likely.

The chain recombines TRBV5-1 with TRBJ2-5; D unresolved. Sample: blood. The source of this sequence is a girl between 5 and 17 years old with multiple sclerosis. CDR3 DNA sequence: TGCGCCAGCAGCTTCGGCGAGACCCAGTACTGC. The encoded protein is CASSFGETQYC.